A single sample is the source of the 26 T cell receptor beta chains below, sequenced in a study of CD8 T cells in Susac syndrome. Random hexamers were used to reverse transcribe the RNA input (about 0.5 to 1 ug). TCRdb redid the calling of the immunoSEQ multiplex PCR reads with MiXCR, one entry per CDR3 protein. The table lists roughly 150,000 distinct CDR3 sequences, approximately 94% of them singletons. The sequenced sample consisted of CD4+ T cells from PBMCs. The receptors originated from a human donor with multiple sclerosis.

The chain combines TRBV20-1 with TRBJ2-1, with TRBD2 identical over 10 bases. The CDR3 spans 15 residues. CDR1 and CDR2 (germline): DFQATT, SNEGSKA (reference sequence). With V trimmed by 3 bases and J by 7 bases, 9 bases remained unmatched. The CDR3 DNA is TGCAGTGCTAGGAAGGCTAGCGGGAGTCCAAATGAGCAGTTCTTC. Translation gives CSARKASGSPNEQFF.

The chain employs TRBV20-1 and TRBJ1-1; D perhaps matches TRBD1 (6 bases). Trimming pared 1 base from V and 4 bases from J, leaving 10 bases between. CDR1 and CDR2 (germline): DFQATT, SNEGSKA (reference sequence). There are 13 residues in the CDR3. The DNA for the CDR3 is TGCAGTGCTAGAGCCAGGGGAGGCACTGAAGCTTTCTTT. Residues: CSARARGGTEAFF.

The rearrangement links TRBV7-2 to TRBJ1-1; TRBD1 is a possible D gene (5 bases). The CDR3 length is 13 residues. Deletions cut 4 bases from V and 3 bases from J, with 9 bases between. Germline V CDR1 and CDR2: SGHTA, FQGNSA. CDR3 loop: CASSWGSYTEAFF. The CDR3 nucleotides read TGTGCCAGCAGCTGGGGCAGCTACACTGAAGCTTTCTTT.

This chain joins TRBV15 and TRBJ1-1; D unclear. The CDR3 is 13 residues long. V was pared by 0 bases and J by 4 bases, with 6 bases between. Germline CDR1 is LNHNV and CDR2 is YYDKDF (reference sequence). The CDR3 bases are TGTGCCACCAGCAGAGAATGGACCACTGAAGCTTTCTTT. Its translation is CATSREWTTEAFF.

The chain joins TRBV3-1 to TRBJ2-3, with 7 bases matching TRBD2. This CDR3 is built from 16 residues. Unmatched junction bases numbered 8, after V lost 3 bases and J lost 2 bases. Per the germline V gene, CDR1 is LGHDT and CDR2 is YNNKEL (reference sequence). The CDR3 nucleotides read TGTGCCAGCAGCCACCTCGGGCGGGAGCTCACAGATACGCAGTATTTT. Translating gives CASSHLGRELTDTQYF.

J is TRBJ1-5 and V is TRBV30, with TRBD1 as a possible D gene (5 bases). The CDR3 has 18 residues. Germline-derived CDR1 and CDR2 are GTSNPN and SVGIG (reference sequence). Between the trimmed V and J ends, which lost 3 bases and 0 bases, there was a span of 21 bases. The chain's CDR3 is CAWSARHQGPYSNQPQHF. The CDR3 DNA sequence: TGTGCCTGGAGCGCCCGTCACCAGGGACCTTATAGCAATCAGCCCCAGCATTTT.

The chain employs TRBV12-3 or TRBV12-4 and TRBJ1-5, with no clear D. Trimming took 10 bases from V and 0 from J, leaving 10 bases between them. The CDR3 has 13 amino acids. The chain's CDR3 is CATSKTSNQPQHF. CDR3 nucleotide sequence: TGTGCCACCTCAAAAACTAGCAATCAGCCCCAGCATTTT.

V is TRBV20-1 and J is TRBJ1-1; 8 nucleotides line up with TRBD1. The CDR3 sequence is 14 residues long. Germline values: CDR1 DFQATT, CDR2 SNEGSKA (reference sequence). J was trimmed by 0 bases and V by 6 bases; bases with no gene match: 6. In DNA form, the CDR3 reads TGCAGTGCCTTCCTGACAGGGGTGAACACTGAAGCTTTCTTT. Its protein product is CSAFLTGVNTEAFF.

The chain has TRBV29-1 and TRBJ2-1; D call uncertain. V dropped 4 bases and J dropped 2 bases, with 3 bases sitting between them. This CDR3 comprises 11 residues. Germline V gene lookup returns CDR1 SQVTM and CDR2 ANQGSEA. In DNA form, the CDR3 reads TGCAGCGTTGGGGCCTACAATGAGCAGTTCTTC. Its translation is CSVGAYNEQFF.

The chain recombines TRBV25-1 with TRBJ1-6; D unresolved. V lost 5 bases and J lost 5, with 7 bases in between. This CDR3 contains 13 residues. Germline V lookup: CDR1 MGHDK, CDR2 SYGVNS. The CDR3 loop reads CASSTQNNSPLHF. In DNA, the CDR3 is TGTGCCAGCAGTACACAGAATAATTCACCCCTCCACTTT.

V gene TRBV6-5 combines with J gene TRBJ2-1; D unresolved. This CDR3 region has 14 residues. Trimming removed 5 bases from V and 0 bases from J, with 8 bases in between. Germline-derived CDR1 and CDR2 are MNHEY and SVGAGI. CDR3 DNA sequence: TGTGCCAGCAGTGACGGCTTCTCCTACAATGAGCAGTTCTTC. Its translation: CASSDGFSYNEQFF.

J is TRBJ2-2 and V is TRBV28; 11 bases align to TRBD1. Trimming took 6 bases from V and 5 from J; bases not matched to a gene: 5. There are 15 residues in the CDR3. CDR1 is MDHEN, CDR2 SYDVKM, per germline. CDR3 in amino acids: CASRGTGGWTGELFF. The CDR3 DNA follows: TGTGCCAGCAGGGGGACAGGGGGATGGACCGGGGAGCTGTTTTTT.

V and J are TRBV5-1 and TRBJ2-7, with 10 bases that match TRBD1. The CDR3 is 15 amino acids. Looked up from germline, CDR1 is SGHRS and CDR2 is YFSETQ. V lost 0 bases and J lost 6; bases outside the gene matches: 6. CDR3: CASSLGGGQGVEQYF. As DNA, the CDR3 is TGCGCCAGCAGCTTGGGTGGCGGACAGGGGGTCGAGCAGTACTTC.

V and J are TRBV30 and TRBJ2-1; 13 nucleotides align to TRBD2. Losses at the gene ends were 0 bases for V and 16 bases for J; bases not matched to a gene: 12. This CDR3 is 15 amino acids long. Germline loops: CDR1 GTSNPN, CDR2 SVGIG (reference sequence). CDR3 in amino acids: CAWSVPGLAGELPFF. In DNA form, the CDR3 reads TGTGCCTGGAGTGTTCCAGGACTAGCGGGAGAACTTCCCTTCTTC. Combining the CDR3 with reference TRBV30 and TRBJ2-1 gives the whole variable domain SQTIHQWPATLVQPVGSPLSLECTVEGTSNPNLYWYRQAAGRGLQLLFYSVGIGQISSEVPQNLSASRPQDRQFILSSKKLLLSDSGFYLCAWSVPGLAGELPFFGPGTRLTVL.

The rearrangement joins TRBV5-6 to TRBJ1-5; no definite D call. The CDR3 totals 12 residues. Germline V gives CDR1 SGHDT, CDR2 YYEEEE. V dropped 0 bases and J dropped 5 bases, with 3 bases sitting between them. This chain's CDR3 is CASSLVDQPQHF. The CDR3 DNA reads TGTGCCAGCAGCTTGGTAGATCAGCCCCAGCATTTT. Full variable domain (remainder filled in from reference TRBV5-6 and TRBJ1-5): DAGVTQSPTHLIKTRGQQVTLRCSPKSGHDTVSWYQQALGQGPQFIFQYYEEEERQRGNFPDRFSGHQFPNYSSELNVNALLLGDSALYLCASSLVDQPQHFGDGTRLSIL.

This sequence joins TRBV3-1 and TRBJ1-5; maybe TRBD1 (5 bases). Trimming left V 4 bases short and J 5 bases short, with 12 bases between. This CDR3 has 14 amino acids. Germline CDR1 LGHDT, CDR2 YNNKEL (reference sequence). The CDR3, as DNA: TGTGCCAGCAGCCTTGGGACGGTCGATCAGCCCCAGCATTTT. This sequence encodes CASSLGTVDQPQHF.

The chain is built from TRBV20-1 and TRBJ2-7; D may be TRBD2 (6 bases). Trimming took off 3 bases at V and 3 bases at J, with 9 bases between the two ends. The CDR3 spans 12 residues. Germline V gene lookup returns CDR1 DFQATT and CDR2 SNEGSKA (reference sequence). The CDR3 sequence is CSASLRGYEQYF. DNA of the CDR3: TGCAGTGCTAGCCTGCGGGGCTACGAGCAGTACTTC.

Worth noting for this clonotype: The junction differs from germline at one of its ends, possibly a read error. The rearrangement links TRBV4-1 to TRBJ2-4, with TRBD2 as a possible D gene (5 bases). This CDR3 spans 14 amino acids. From germline, CDR1 is MGHRA and CDR2 YSYEKL. For the CDR3, the DNA is TGCGCCAGCAGCCCCCGGGAAGCCAGAAACATTCAGTACTTC. It yields the protein CASSPREARNIQYF.

The chain is built from TRBV10-1 and TRBJ2-7, with D perhaps TRBD1 (5 bases). This CDR3 has 13 residues. Germline V gene sequence: CDR1 WNHNN, CDR2 SYGVQD (reference sequence). V lost 8 bases and J lost 0, with 11 bases in between. CDR3: CASLQVGSYEQYF. The CDR3 DNA reads as TGCGCCAGCCTACAGGTCGGCTCCTACGAGCAGTACTTC.

This clonotype was recorded only once. The V and J genes are TRBV11-2 and TRBJ1-2; D is unclear. Germline CDR1 SGHAT, CDR2 FQNNGV. The CDR3 covers 14 residues. V lost 3 bases, J lost 8 bases, and 16 bases lay in between. The CDR3 here is CASSLAASLGGYTF. The CDR3 DNA follows: TGTGCCAGCAGCTTGGCGGCATCTTTAGGCGGCTACACCTTC.

The chain uses TRBV6-2 or TRBV6-3 and TRBJ2-5; D perhaps matches TRBD2 (7 bases). V lost 8 bases, J lost 3 bases, and 16 bases lay in between. This CDR3 is built from 14 residues. The germline V gene has CDR1 MNHEY and CDR2 SVGEGT. CDR3 loop: CASEEGGAKETQYF. The CDR3 bases are TGTGCCAGCGAGGAGGGGGGGGCGAAAGAGACCCAGTACTTC.

This chain connects TRBV20-1 to TRBJ1-5; D is uncertain. From germline, CDR1 is DFQATT and CDR2 SNEGSKA (reference sequence). CDR3 length: 13 amino acids. The germline V and J ends were trimmed by 6 bases and 2 bases, with 11 bases remaining between them. This CDR3 is CSALSGGNQPQHF. Here the CDR3 DNA reads TGCAGTGCCCTTTCCGGCGGCAATCAGCCCCAGCATTTT.

The chain is built from TRBV5-6 and TRBJ1-1; weak D call: TRBD1 (5 bases). V lost 7 bases and J lost 0, with 19 bases in between. In germline, CDR1 is SGHDT, CDR2 YYEEEE. CDR3 length: 16 residues. The CDR3 spells CASGKIGAEMNTEAFF. The CDR3 nucleotides read TGTGCCAGCGGGAAGATTGGGGCGGAAATGAACACTGAAGCTTTCTTT. The full variable domain, rest sourced from reference TRBV5-6 and TRBJ1-1, is DAGVTQSPTHLIKTRGQQVTLRCSPKSGHDTVSWYQQALGQGPQFIFQYYEEEERQRGNFPDRFSGHQFPNYSSELNVNALLLGDSALYLCASGKIGAEMNTEAFFGQGTRLTVV.

This clonotype was observed once. The V gene is TRBV2, the J gene TRBJ1-1, with 10 bases identical to TRBD1. Trimming removed 7 bases from V and 1 base from J; junction bases left unmatched: 3. Germline lookup yields CDR1 SNHLY and CDR2 FYNNEI. The CDR3 consists of 14 residues. The CDR3 region has the DNA TGTGCCAGCATTAGGACAGGGGGGAACACTGAAGCTTTCTTT. Translation: CASIRTGGNTEAFF.

This CDR3 reads CASSLTGLYEQYF. The CDR3 DNA reads as TGTGCCAGCAGCTTAACAGGGCTCTACGAGCAGTACTTC. V usage is TRBV7-9 and J usage is TRBJ2-7; the D gene is possibly TRBD1 (6 bases). Per germline, CDR1 SEHNR and CDR2 FQNEAQ (reference sequence). CDR3 length: 13 residues. V lost 2 bases, J lost 3 bases, and 8 bases lay in between.

The CDR3 spells CASSYGQSGYTF. The CDR3 nucleotides read TGTGCCAGCAGTTACGGACAGTCTGGCTACACCTTC. The J gene is TRBJ1-2, the V gene TRBV6-5, with D possibly being TRBD1 (6 bases). CDR3 size: 12 residues. The germline gives CDR1 MNHEY, CDR2 SVGAGI. V was cut by 2 bases and J by 7 bases, with 8 bases left in between.